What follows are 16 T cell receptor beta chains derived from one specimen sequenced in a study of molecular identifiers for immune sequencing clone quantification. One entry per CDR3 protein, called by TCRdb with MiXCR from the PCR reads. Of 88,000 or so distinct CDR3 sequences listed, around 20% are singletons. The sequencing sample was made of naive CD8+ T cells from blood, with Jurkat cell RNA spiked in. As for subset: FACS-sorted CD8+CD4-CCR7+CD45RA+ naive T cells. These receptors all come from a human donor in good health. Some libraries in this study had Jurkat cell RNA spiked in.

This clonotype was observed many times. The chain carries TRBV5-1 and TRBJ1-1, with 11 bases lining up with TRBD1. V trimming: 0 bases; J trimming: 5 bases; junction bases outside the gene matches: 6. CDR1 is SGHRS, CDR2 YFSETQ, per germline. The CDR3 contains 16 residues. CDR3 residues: CASSLEDRGLRTEAFF. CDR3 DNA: TGCGCCAGCAGCTTGGAGGACAGGGGGCTGAGAACTGAAGCTTTCTTT.

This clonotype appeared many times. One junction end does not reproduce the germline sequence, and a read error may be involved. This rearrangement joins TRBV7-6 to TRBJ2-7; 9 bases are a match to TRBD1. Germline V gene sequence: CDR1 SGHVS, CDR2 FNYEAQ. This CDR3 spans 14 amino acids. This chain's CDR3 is CASSPGQGPYEQYF. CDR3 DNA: TGCGCCAGCAGCCCGGGACAGGGACCCTACGAGCAGTACTTC.

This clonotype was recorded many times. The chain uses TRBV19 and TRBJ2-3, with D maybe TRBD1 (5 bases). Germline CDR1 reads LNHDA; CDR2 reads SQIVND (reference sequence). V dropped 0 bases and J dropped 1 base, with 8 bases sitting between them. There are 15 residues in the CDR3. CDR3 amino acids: CASSIEGRGTDTQYF. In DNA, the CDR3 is TGTGCCAGTAGTATAGAAGGCAGGGGCACAGATACGCAGTATTTT.

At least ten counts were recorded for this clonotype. The CDR3 sequence is CASSQVRRAGDTQYF. In DNA form, the CDR3 reads TGCGCCAGCAGCCAAGTTCGCAGGGCGGGAGATACGCAGTATTTT. The chain recombines TRBV4-3 with TRBJ2-3; either TRBD1 or TRBD2 may supply D (5 bases each). Germline assignment: CDR1 LGHNA and CDR2 YSLEER. The CDR3 is 15 amino acids. The germline V and J ends were trimmed by 1 base and 5 bases, with 13 bases remaining between them.

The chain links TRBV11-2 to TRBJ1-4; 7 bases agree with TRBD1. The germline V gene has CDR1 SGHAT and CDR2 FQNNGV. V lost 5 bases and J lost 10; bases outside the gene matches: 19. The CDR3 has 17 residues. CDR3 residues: CASSPGGGEDRGGKLFF. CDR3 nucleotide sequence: TGTGCCAGCAGCCCGGGAGGGGGCGAAGATCGCGGCGGAAAACTGTTTTTT.

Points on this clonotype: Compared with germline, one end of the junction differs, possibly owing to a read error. The CDR3 region is CASSSSGTVYTDMQYF. CDR3 nucleotides: TGCGCCAGCAGTTCATCCGGGACAGTTTACACAGATATGCAGTATTTT. The chain uses TRBV6-6 and TRBJ2-3, with TRBD1 matching over 7 bases. Germline loops: CDR1 MNHNY, CDR2 SVGAGI (reference sequence). The CDR3 length is 16 residues.

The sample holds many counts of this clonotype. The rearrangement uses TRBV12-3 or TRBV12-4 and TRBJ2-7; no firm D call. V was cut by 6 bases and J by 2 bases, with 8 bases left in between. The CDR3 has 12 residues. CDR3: CASSRGPYEQYF. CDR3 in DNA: TGTGCCAGCAGCCGTGGGCCCTACGAGCAGTACTTC.

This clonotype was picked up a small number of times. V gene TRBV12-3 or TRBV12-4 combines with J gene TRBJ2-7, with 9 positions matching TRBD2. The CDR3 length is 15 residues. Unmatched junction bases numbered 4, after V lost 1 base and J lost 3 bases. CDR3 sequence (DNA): TGTGCCAGCAGTTTAGGTTTAGCGGGAGTCTACGAGCAGTACTTC. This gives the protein CASSLGLAGVYEQYF.

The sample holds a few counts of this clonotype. The CDR3 DNA follows: TGTGCCAGCAGCTTAGATCCCGGACAGGGGTCAGATACGCAGTATTTT. Amino acids: CASSLDPGQGSDTQYF. The chain carries TRBV7-2 and TRBJ2-3, with 9 bases identical to TRBD1. The CDR3 contains 16 residues. CDR1 is SGHTA, CDR2 FQGNSA, per germline. The trim removed 1 base at V and 4 bases at J, leaving 6 bases unmatched.

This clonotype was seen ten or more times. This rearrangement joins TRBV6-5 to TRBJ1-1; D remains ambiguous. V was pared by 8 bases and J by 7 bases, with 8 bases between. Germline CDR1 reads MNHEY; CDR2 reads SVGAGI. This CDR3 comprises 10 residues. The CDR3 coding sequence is TGTGCCAGCTACGGGTTTGAAGCTTTCTTT. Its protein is CASYGFEAFF.

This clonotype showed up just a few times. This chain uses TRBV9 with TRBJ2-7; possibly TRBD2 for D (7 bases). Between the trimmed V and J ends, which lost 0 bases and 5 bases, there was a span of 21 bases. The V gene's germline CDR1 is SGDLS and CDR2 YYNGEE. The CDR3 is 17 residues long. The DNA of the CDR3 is TGTGCCAGCAGCGTAGGCCCAGGGGCGGGAGCATCGCACGAGCAGTACTTC. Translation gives CASSVGPGAGASHEQYF.

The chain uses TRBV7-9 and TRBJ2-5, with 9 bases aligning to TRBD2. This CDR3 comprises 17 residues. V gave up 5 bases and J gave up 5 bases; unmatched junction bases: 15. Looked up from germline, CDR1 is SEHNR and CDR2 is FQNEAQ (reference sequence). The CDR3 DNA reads TGTGCCAGCAGCCCACCTCCGCGCGGGAGGGTAGGCGAGACCCAGTACTTC. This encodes CASSPPPRGRVGETQYF. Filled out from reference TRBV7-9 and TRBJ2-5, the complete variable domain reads DTGVSQNPRHKITKRGQNVTFRCDPISEHNRLYWYRQTLGQGPEFLTYFQNEAQLEKSRLLSDRFSAERPKGSFSTLEIQRTEQGDSAMYLCASSPPPRGRVGETQYFGPGTRLLVL.

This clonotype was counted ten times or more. The CDR3 DNA reads as TGTGCCAGCAGCCAAACTACAGGGTCCGCCACGCAGCCCCAGCATTTT. It is translated as CASSQTTGSATQPQHF. This rearrangement joins TRBV27 to TRBJ1-5, with D perhaps TRBD1 (6 bases). Germline lookup yields CDR1 MNHEY and CDR2 SMNVEV (reference sequence). Trimming removed 6 bases from V and 7 bases from J, with 22 bases in between. The CDR3 runs 16 residues.

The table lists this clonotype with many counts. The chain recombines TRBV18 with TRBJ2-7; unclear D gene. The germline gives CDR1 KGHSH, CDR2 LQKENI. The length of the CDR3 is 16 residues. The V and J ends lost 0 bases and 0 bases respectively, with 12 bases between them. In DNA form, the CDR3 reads TGTGCCAGCTCACCACCGGACCGTGGCCTCTCCTACGAGCAGTACTTC. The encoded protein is CASSPPDRGLSYEQYF.

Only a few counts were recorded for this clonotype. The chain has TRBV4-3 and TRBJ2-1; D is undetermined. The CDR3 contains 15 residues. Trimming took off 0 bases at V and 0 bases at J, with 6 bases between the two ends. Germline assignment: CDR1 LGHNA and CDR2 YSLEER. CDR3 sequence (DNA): TGCGCCAGCAGCCAAGATTGGGGCTCCTACAATGAGCAGTTCTTC. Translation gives CASSQDWGSYNEQFF.

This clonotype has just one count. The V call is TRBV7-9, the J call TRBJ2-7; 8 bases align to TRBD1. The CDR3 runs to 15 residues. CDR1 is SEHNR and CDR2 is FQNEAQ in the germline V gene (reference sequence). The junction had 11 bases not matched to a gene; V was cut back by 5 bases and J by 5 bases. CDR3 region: CASSDRAGGRNEQYF. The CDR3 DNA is TGTGCCAGCAGCGACAGGGCAGGGGGCCGCAACGAGCAGTACTTC.